This T cell receptor (beta chain) was recovered during a study of technical replicates of blood from a few donors. Sequencing was performed with immunoSEQ multiplex PCR; in TCRdb, only in-frame clones are kept and a portion is missing. In the table there are some 94,000 clones, 90% to 96% of which are singletons. Germline V CDR1 and CDR2: SGHRS, YFSETQ. V gave up 5 bases and J gave up 2 bases; unmatched junction bases: 4. The CDR3 length is 13 residues. This clone was seen a handful of times. Sequencing input: T cells isolated from PBMCs. The sequence came from a human donor in good health. V gene TRBV5-1 combines with J gene TRBJ2-7, with 7 bases aligning to TRBD1. This CDR3 reads CASSEGTAYEQYF. The CDR3 DNA sequence: TGCGCCAGCAGTGAAGGGACAGCCTACGAGCAGTACTTC.